This TCR beta chain was sequenced during a study of T cells in Graves' hyperthyroidism and ophthalmopathy (dated by TCRdb to between 2018 and 2020). For the wider study: Peripheral blood samples were taken at initial diagnosis, before any treatment was given. According to the paper, TCR Vbeta CDR3 sequencing was carried out on 120 to 150 peripheral blood samples, which came from fewer than 50 ophthalmopathy, around 74 hyperthyroidism and about 17 progressor patients. The 100 discovery patients were randomly divided into training and test sets at a 7:3 ratio. An independent validation cohort of around 19 hyperthyroidism patients and about 15 patients who later progressed to ophthalmopathy tested prospective prediction of ophthalmopathy. A discovery cohort of roughly 100 patients, fewer than 50 with Graves' ophthalmopathy and 57 with stable Graves' hyperthyroidism, was used to find distinguishing TCR V-J signatures. After blood sampling, hyperthyroidism patients were treated with methimazole at a starting dose of 30 mg daily, and ophthalmopathy patients were treated with high-dose intravenous methylprednisolone. The study also compared thyroid tissue and blood T-cell repertoires from about 6 Graves' hyperthyroidism patients. Study-wide findings and limitations: Most expanded thyroid clonotypes (frequency above 0.001) were also found in blood, which suggests that blood repertoires may mirror thyroid immune responses. In validation, the model predicted progression to ophthalmopathy a median of 6.5 months before onset, with roughly 71% sensitivity and more than 72% specificity. A model built on a 13 V-J signature distinguished ophthalmopathy from stable hyperthyroidism, reaching 85% to 90% sensitivity and about 81% specificity in cross-validation and 80%/75% in testing. No statistical method was used to set the sample size in advance, and investigators knew the group allocation.

This clonotype was found a few times. Its antigen remains unidentified. No much larger clonotype is one base removed from it; base qualities were not supplied. Stable Graves' hyperthyroidism was defined as no progression to ophthalmopathy during 18 months of follow-up. Hyperthyroidism patients were aged 18 to 65 years and newly diagnosed, with disease duration of less than 2 months. Exclusion was applied to patients with uncontrolled infections, other autoimmune diseases, pregnancy or lactation. Clinical symptoms, serum thyroxine and TRAb, thyroid ultrasound, and orbital computed tomography formed the basis for the diagnoses. Ficoll-Paque density gradient centrifugation was used to isolate PBMCs from approximately 10 ml of fresh peripheral blood. Total RNA was extracted with Trizol reagent, and quality was checked on an Agilent 2100 Bioanalyzer. The TCR beta CDR3 regions were amplified from the RNA transcripts. A first-round RT-PCR of the TCR CDR3 used the HTBI primer set with the Qiagen OneStep RT-PCR kit. The libraries were constructed in a second round of multiplex PCR and then size-selected and purified. Sequencing of the libraries was done on an Illumina HiSeq2000 using paired-end 100 bp reads. The authors processed their data as follows. SOAPnuke was used to process the raw data, removing reads that contained adapters or uncalled bases, had a mean Phred below 15, or lacked an exact match to the constant primer or identifier. COPE v1.2.5 was used to merge high-quality paired reads, and clonotypes were defined as unique nucleotide sequences. MiTCR v1.1 was used to align the clonotypes against IMGT TRBV, TRBD and TRBJ reference segments. Only V-J combinations with frequency above 0.0001, covering about 99% of repertoires, were analysed. A TCS score was defined as the ratio of F50 (clonal expansion) to E x V (chaos), with BLOSUM62-based TCRdist applied between CDR3 peptides within each V-J. Welch's t-statistics and random forest reduced roughly 500 V-J features to about 13, which were used in a naive Bayes classifier (R e1071). The raw public data were reprocessed by TCRdb itself: fastp quality trimming at Q25, MiXCR clonotype calling, in-frame beta chains only. Rows with one shared CDR3 protein collapse into an entry with the most common genes and DNA. The V and J calls and clone size are TCRdb's, not the authors'. In all, the sample holds around 300,000 distinct CDR3 sequences, and about 14% of those were seen once. The top ten constitute roughly 24% of the sample.

Via the germline V gene (reference sequence), CDR1 is DFQATT and CDR2 SNEGSKA. Trimmed from V: 0 bases; trimmed from J: 3 bases; junction bases lacking a gene match: 5. The CDR3 has 14 amino acids, counting the end cysteine and phenylalanine. The only DNA kept is the CDR3, 42 bases in frame from the first base. Sequenced material: blood. The receptor comes from a woman aged 25 to 39 with Graves' hyperthyroidism. Here the chain combines TRBV20-1 and TRBJ2-7; 7 bases in the middle match TRBD2. The CDR3 reads as follows: CSARDRTRIYEQYF. The DNA sequence follows: TGCAGTGCTAGAGATAGGACTAGGATCTACGAGCAGTACTTC.